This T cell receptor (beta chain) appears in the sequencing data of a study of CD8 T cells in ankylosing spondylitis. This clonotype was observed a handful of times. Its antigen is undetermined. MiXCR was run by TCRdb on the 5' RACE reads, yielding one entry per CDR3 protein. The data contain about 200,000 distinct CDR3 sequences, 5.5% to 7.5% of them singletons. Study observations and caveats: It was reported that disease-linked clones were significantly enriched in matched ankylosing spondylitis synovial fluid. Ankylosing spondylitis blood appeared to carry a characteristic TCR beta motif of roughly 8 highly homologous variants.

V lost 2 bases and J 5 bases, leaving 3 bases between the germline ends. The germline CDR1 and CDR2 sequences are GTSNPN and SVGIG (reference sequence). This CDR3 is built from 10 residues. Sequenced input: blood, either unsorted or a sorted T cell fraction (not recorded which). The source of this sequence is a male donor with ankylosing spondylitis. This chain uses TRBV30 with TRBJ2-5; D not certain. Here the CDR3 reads CAWSLETQYF. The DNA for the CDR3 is TGTGCCTGGAGTTTGGAGACCCAGTACTTC.